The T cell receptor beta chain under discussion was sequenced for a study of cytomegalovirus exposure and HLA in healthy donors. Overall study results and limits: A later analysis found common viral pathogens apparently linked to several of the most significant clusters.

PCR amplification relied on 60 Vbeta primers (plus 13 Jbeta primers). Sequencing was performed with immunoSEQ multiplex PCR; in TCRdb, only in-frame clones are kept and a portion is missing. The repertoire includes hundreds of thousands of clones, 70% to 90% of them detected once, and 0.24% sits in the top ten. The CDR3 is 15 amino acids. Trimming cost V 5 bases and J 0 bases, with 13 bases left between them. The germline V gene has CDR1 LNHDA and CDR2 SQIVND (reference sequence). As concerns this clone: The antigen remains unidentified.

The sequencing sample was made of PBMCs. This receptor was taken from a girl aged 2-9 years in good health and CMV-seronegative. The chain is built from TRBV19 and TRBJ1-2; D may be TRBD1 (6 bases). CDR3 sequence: CASSRQGSANYGYTF. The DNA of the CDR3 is TGTGCCAGTAGTCGGCAGGGGTCAGCTAACTATGGCTACACCTTC.